The next 12 T cell receptor beta chains were all read from a single sample in a study of Tregs in tolerant kidney transplant recipients. Libraries were prepared by immunoSEQ multiplex PCR; TCRdb keeps only in-frame clonotypes and omits some of them. The sample consists of tens of thousands of clones, about 98% of them appearing once. The sample was Tregs from blood, taken before the transplant. The receptor source for this set is a human donor who received a combined kidney and bone marrow transplant.

The count of this clone is one. This sequence joins TRBV5-1 and TRBJ2-5; 7 bases align to TRBD2. Germline V gene data show CDR1 as SGHRS and CDR2 as YFSETQ. The CDR3 totals 15 residues. V gave up 3 bases and J gave up 4 bases; unmatched junction bases: 9. CDR3 region: CASSSRLGGGETQYF. The CDR3 DNA sequence: TGCGCCAGCAGCTCCAGACTAGGCGGGGGAGAGACCCAGTACTTC.

DNA of the CDR3: TGTGCCAGCAGCGGGTGGACAGGGGCCAATGAGCAGTTCTTC. It specifies CASSGWTGANEQFF. The chain is built from TRBV4-2 and TRBJ2-1, with 9 nucleotides matching TRBD1. V was clipped by 5 bases and J by 6 bases; unmatched bases: 5. Germline CDR1 LGHNA, CDR2 YNFKEQ. This CDR3 region has 14 residues.

V is TRBV5-4 and J is TRBJ1-2, with 8 bases matching TRBD1. Germline CDR1 SGHNT, CDR2 YYREEE (reference sequence). Trimming removed 3 bases from V and 3 bases from J; junction bases left unmatched: 1. There are 13 residues in the CDR3. The CDR3, as DNA: TGTGCCAGCAGCTCAGGGGGCTACTATGGCTACACCTTC. Residues: CASSSGGYYGYTF.

This clone was seen a single time. V usage is TRBV5-6 and J usage is TRBJ2-2, with D possibly TRBD2 on 6 matching bases. V was pared by 2 bases and J by 5 bases, with 13 bases between. Germline V lookup: CDR1 SGHDT, CDR2 YYEEEE. The CDR3 contains 15 residues. Written as DNA, the CDR3 is TGTGCCAGCAGCTTAATCAATGCGGGGACCGGGGAGCTGTTTTTT. This gives the protein CASSLINAGTGELFF. The variable domain in full, completed from reference TRBV5-6 and TRBJ2-2, reads DAGVTQSPTHLIKTRGQQVTLRCSPKSGHDTVSWYQQALGQGPQFIFQYYEEEERQRGNFPDRFSGHQFPNYSSELNVNALLLGDSALYLCASSLINAGTGELFFGEGSRLTVL.

This clone was detected only once. The chain employs TRBV7-2 and TRBJ2-7; TRBD1 matches at 7 bases. V was clipped by 6 bases and J by 2 bases; unmatched bases: 4. This CDR3 region has 13 residues. Germline V gene data show CDR1 as SGHTA and CDR2 as FQGNSA. The CDR3 loop reads CASRRQGTYEQYF. Written as DNA, the CDR3 is TGTGCCAGCAGACGACAGGGTACCTACGAGCAGTACTTC. The full variable domain, in which reference TRBV7-2 and TRBJ2-7 provide the parts outside the CDR3, is GAGVSQSPSNKVTEKGKDVELRCDPISGHTALYWYRQSLGQGLEFLIYFQGNSAPDKSGLPSDRFSAERTGGSVSTLTIQRTQQEDSAVYLCASRRQGTYEQYFGPGTRLTVT.

The chain uses TRBV11-2 and TRBJ2-7; possible D gene TRBD2, 6 bases. In germline, CDR1 is SGHAT, CDR2 FQNNGV. This CDR3 spans 14 amino acids. Deletions cut 1 base from V and 5 bases from J, with 12 bases between. This CDR3 reads CASSLGTGVDEQYF. The CDR3 nucleotides are TGTGCCAGCAGCTTAGGTACGGGAGTGGACGAGCAGTACTTC.

This clone has only one observation. The V and J genes are TRBV7-9 and TRBJ2-3, with 7 nucleotides matching TRBD2. In germline, CDR1 is SEHNR, CDR2 FQNEAQ (reference sequence). Trimming removed 1 base from V and 5 bases from J; junction bases left unmatched: 3. The length of the CDR3 is 14 residues. This chain's CDR3 is CASSLELAVDTQYF. CDR3 sequence (DNA): TGTGCCAGCAGCTTAGAGCTAGCGGTAGATACGCAGTATTTT.

The rearrangement links TRBV19 to TRBJ1-4; 8 nucleotides line up with TRBD1. J was trimmed by 6 bases and V by 8 bases; bases with no gene match: 8. Germline lookup yields CDR1 LNHDA and CDR2 SQIVND (reference sequence). The CDR3 totals 14 residues. The CDR3 sequence: CASGQGLDDEKLFF. Here the CDR3 DNA reads TGTGCCAGTGGACAGGGCTTGGACGATGAAAAACTGTTTTTT. The variable domain in full, with the rest retrieved from reference TRBV19 and TRBJ1-4, is DGGITQSPKYLFRKEGQNVTLSCEQNLNHDAMYWYRQDPGQGLRLIYYSQIVNDFQKGDIAEGYSVSREKKESFPLTVTSAQKNPTAFYLCASGQGLDDEKLFFGSGTQLSVL.

This rearrangement joins TRBV13 to TRBJ2-3; 10 bases line up with TRBD2. This CDR3 comprises 17 residues. Trimming cost V 5 bases and J 5 bases; bases outside gene matches: 13. Germline V gene data show CDR1 as PRHDT and CDR2 as FYEKMQ (reference sequence). CDR3 nucleotide sequence: TGTGCCAGCAGCCGACTTAATAAGCGGGGGGGCCAAGATACGCAGTATTTT. It codes for CASSRLNKRGGQDTQYF.

The gene calls are TRBV30 and TRBJ2-3; 8 bases align to TRBD2. CDR1 GTSNPN and CDR2 SVGIG come from the germline V gene (reference sequence). The CDR3 loop spans 16 amino acids. Trimming took 5 bases from V and 4 from J; bases not matched to a gene: 14. CDR3: CAWEGETSGISDTQYF. CDR3 coding DNA: TGTGCCTGGGAGGGGGAAACTAGCGGCATTTCAGATACGCAGTATTTT.

CDR3 protein: CASSLSGNLNQPQHF. The CDR3 DNA follows: TGCGCCAGCAGCTTATCAGGGAACCTCAATCAGCCCCAGCATTTT. The rearrangement uses TRBV5-1 and TRBJ1-5; possibly TRBD1 for D (5 bases). Germline CDR1 reads SGHRS; CDR2 reads YFSETQ. CDR3 length: 15 residues. Trimming shortened V by 2 bases and J by 3 bases, and 12 bases separated the two germline ends.

The chain is built from TRBV7-6 and TRBJ2-1; TRBD2 aligns across 8 bases. The CDR3 covers 15 residues. CDR1 and CDR2 (germline): SGHVS, FNYEAQ. J lost 3 bases, V lost 3 bases, and 4 bases had no gene match. CDR3 loop: CASSLGLGRYNEQFF. The DNA for the CDR3 is TGTGCCAGCAGCTTGGGACTAGGACGCTACAATGAGCAGTTCTTC.